Described below is a single T cell receptor beta chain sequence and its context. Its antigen is still unknown. These data belong to a study of response to subunit inactivated influenza vaccine. Notes on the study in general: Authors suggested each seasonal flu vaccination may recruit only limited numbers of new T cells.

The germline gives CDR1 PRHDT, CDR2 FYEKMQ (reference sequence). Germline trimming cut 2 bases from V and 14 bases from J; bases unmatched to any gene: 13. This CDR3 region has 16 residues. TCRdb used MiXCR to reprocess the RT-PCR reads, holding one entry per CDR3 protein. This table holds about 570,000 distinct CDR3 sequences, roughly 12% found once. The chain uses TRBV13 and TRBJ2-1; 12 bases are shared with TRBD2. The origin of this receptor is a man in his forties or fifties who received an inactivated influenza vaccine. Material: PBMCs from blood, obtained on the day of vaccination. The CDR3 here is CASSLSVASGRALKFF. As DNA, the CDR3 is TGTGCCAGCAGCTTATCGGTGGCTAGCGGGAGGGCCCTGAAGTTCTTC.